This record concerns one T cell receptor (beta chain) sequence. The antigen is not known. Germline V gives CDR1 MNHEY, CDR2 SMNVEV (reference sequence). V was pared by 5 bases and J by 6 bases, with 9 bases of the junction left unmatched. CDR3 length: 15 amino acids. Repertoires were generated with immunoSEQ multiplex PCR, while TCRdb's copy carries only in-frame clones and drops some. The sample has over 100,000 clones; about 89% are singletons. These data originate in a study of T cell responses to AZD1222 COVID-19 vaccine. Study-level findings and limits: Spike-specific TCR breadth and depth grew following two AZD1222 doses. The donors showed a predominance of white British ancestry and of females, with possible underestimation of clonal diversity.

This chain connects TRBV27 to TRBJ2-3; 9 positions agree with TRBD1. The sequence was obtained from an adult who received the MenACWY meningococcal vaccine as a control. The source was peripheral blood, collected 28 days after the second dose of the MenACWY control vaccine. For the CDR3, the DNA is TGTGCCAGCAGTGCCTACAGGGGGCTGGGGGATACGCAGTATTTT. This encodes CASSAYRGLGDTQYF.